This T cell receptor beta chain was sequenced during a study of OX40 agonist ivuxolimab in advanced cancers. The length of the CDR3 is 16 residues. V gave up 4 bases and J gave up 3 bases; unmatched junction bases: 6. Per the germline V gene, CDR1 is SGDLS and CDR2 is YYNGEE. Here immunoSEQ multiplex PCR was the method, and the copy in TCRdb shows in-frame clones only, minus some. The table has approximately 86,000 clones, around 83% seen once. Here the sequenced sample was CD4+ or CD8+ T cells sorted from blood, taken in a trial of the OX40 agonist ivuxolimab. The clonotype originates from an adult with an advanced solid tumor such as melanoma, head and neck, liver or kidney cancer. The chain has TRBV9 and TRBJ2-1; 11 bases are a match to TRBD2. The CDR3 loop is CASSTRLAGLYNEQFF. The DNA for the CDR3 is TGTGCCAGCAGCACCAGACTAGCGGGACTCTACAATGAGCAGTTCTTC. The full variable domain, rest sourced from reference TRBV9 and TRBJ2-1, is DSGVTQTPKHLITATGQRVTLRCSPRSGDLSVYWYQQSLDQGLQFLIQYYNGEERAKGNILERFSAQQFPDLHSELNLSSLELGDSALYFCASSTRLAGLYNEQFFGPGTRLTVL.